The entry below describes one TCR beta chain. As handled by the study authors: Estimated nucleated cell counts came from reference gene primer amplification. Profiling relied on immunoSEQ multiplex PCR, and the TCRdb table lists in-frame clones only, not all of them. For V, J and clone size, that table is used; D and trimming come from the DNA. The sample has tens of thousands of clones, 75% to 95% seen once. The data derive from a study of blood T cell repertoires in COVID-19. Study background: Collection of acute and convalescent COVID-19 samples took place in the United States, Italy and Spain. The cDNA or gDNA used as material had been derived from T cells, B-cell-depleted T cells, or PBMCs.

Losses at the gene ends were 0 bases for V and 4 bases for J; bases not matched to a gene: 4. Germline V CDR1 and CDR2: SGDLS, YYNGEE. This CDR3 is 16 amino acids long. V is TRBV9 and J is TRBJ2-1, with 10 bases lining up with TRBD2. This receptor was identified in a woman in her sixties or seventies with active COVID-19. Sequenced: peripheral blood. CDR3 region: CASSVAGTSAYNEQFF. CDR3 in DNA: TGTGCCAGCAGCGTAGCCGGGACTAGCGCTTACAATGAGCAGTTCTTC. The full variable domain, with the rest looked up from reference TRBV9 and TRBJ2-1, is DSGVTQTPKHLITATGQRVTLRCSPRSGDLSVYWYQQSLDQGLQFLIQYYNGEERAKGNILERFSAQQFPDLHSELNLSSLELGDSALYFCASSVAGTSAYNEQFFGPGTRLTVL.